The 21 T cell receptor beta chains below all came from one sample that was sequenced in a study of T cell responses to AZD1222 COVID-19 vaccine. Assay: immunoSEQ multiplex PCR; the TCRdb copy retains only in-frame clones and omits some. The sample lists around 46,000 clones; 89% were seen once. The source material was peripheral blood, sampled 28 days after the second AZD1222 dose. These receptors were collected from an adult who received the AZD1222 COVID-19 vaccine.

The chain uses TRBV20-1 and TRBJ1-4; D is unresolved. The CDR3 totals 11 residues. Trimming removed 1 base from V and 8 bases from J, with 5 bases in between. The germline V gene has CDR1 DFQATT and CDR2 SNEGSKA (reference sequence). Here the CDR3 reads CSARGGEKLFF. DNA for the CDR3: TGCAGTGCTAGAGGGGGAGAAAAACTGTTTTTT.

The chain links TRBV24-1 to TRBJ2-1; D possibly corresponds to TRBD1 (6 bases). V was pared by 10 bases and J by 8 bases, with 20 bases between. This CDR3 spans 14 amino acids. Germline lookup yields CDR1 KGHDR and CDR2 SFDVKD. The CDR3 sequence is CATQREGVRDEQFF. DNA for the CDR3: TGTGCCACTCAGCGTGAGGGGGTTCGGGATGAGCAGTTCTTC.

The CDR3 loop is CASSEAPGGSSGNTIYF. The CDR3 nucleotides are TGTGCCAGCAGTGAAGCCCCGGGGGGTAGCTCTGGAAACACCATATATTTT. This chain uses TRBV25-1 with TRBJ1-3; D is possibly TRBD1 (5 bases). V lost 2 bases, J lost 0 bases, and 14 bases lay in between. The CDR3 runs to 17 residues. Germline CDR1 MGHDK, CDR2 SYGVNS.

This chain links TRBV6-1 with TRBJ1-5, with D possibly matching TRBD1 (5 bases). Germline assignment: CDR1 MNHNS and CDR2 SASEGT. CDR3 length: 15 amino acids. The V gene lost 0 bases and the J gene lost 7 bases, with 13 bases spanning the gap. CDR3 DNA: TGTGCCAGCAGTGAAGCTGGGGGTAGTTCACAGCCCCAGCATTTT. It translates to CASSEAGGSSQPQHF.

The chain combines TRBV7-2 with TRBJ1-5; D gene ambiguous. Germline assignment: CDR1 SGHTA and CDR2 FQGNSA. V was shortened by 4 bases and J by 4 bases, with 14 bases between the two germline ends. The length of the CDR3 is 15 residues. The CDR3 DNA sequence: TGTGCCAGCAGCTCGTGGGCCGGTCTGAATCAGCCCCAGCATTTT. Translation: CASSSWAGLNQPQHF.

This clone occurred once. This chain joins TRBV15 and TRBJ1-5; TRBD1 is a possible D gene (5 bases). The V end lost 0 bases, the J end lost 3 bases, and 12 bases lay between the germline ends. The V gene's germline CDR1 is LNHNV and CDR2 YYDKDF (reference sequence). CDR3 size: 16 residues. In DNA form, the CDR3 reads TGTGCCACCAGCAGAGATCAGGGTTTTGACAATCAGCCCCAGCATTTT. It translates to CATSRDQGFDNQPQHF.

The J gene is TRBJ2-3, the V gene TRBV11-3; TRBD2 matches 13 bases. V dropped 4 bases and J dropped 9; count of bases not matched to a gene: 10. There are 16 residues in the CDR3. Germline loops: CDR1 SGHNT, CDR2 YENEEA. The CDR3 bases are TGTGCCAGCAGCTCCGAGACTAGCGGGGGGCAAGACACGCAGTATTTT. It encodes CASSSETSGGQDTQYF.

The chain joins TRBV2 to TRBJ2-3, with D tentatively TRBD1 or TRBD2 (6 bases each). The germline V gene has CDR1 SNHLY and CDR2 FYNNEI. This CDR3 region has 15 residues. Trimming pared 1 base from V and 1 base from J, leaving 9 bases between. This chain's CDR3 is CASSEGGAGTDTQYF. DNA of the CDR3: TGTGCCAGCAGTGAAGGGGGGGCCGGCACAGATACGCAGTATTTT.

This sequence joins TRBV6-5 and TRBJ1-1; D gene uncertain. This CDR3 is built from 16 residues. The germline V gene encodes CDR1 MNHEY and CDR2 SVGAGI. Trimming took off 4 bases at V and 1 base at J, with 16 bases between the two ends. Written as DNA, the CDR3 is TGTGCCAGCAGTTCTCTTGAAGGACGGAGGAACACTGAAGCTTTCTTT. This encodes CASSSLEGRRNTEAFF.

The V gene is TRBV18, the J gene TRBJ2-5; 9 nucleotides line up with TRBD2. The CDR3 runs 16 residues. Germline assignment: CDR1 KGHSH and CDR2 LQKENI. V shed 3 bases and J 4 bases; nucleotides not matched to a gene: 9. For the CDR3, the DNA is TGTGCCAGCTCACCTACACTAGCGGGTAATCCAGAGACCCAGTACTTC. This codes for CASSPTLAGNPETQYF.

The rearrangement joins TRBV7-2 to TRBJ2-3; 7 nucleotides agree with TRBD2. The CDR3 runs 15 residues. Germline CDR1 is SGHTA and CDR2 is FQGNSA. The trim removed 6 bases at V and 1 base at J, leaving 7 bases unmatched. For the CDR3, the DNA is TGTGCCAGCAGTTTTCCCCTAGCGGGCACAGATACGCAGTATTTT. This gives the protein CASSFPLAGTDTQYF.

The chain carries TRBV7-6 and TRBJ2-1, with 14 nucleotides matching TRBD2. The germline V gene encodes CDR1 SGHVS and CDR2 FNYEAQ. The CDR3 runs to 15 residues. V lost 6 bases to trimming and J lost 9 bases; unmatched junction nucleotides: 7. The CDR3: CASSKTSGGALEQFF. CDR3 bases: TGTGCCAGCAGTAAGACTAGCGGGGGGGCCCTTGAGCAGTTCTTC.

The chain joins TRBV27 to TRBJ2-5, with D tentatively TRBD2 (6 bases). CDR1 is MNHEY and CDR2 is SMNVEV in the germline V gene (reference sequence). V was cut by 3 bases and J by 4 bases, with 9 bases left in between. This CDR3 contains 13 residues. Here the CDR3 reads CASSFTEGETQYF. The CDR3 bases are TGTGCCAGCAGTTTTACGGAGGGAGAGACCCAGTACTTC.

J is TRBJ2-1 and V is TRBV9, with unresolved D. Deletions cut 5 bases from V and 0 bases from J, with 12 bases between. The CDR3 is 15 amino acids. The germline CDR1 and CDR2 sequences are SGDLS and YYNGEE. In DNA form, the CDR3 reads TGTGCCAGCAGTCCCGAGTCGACCTCCTACAATGAGCAGTTCTTC. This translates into CASSPESTSYNEQFF.

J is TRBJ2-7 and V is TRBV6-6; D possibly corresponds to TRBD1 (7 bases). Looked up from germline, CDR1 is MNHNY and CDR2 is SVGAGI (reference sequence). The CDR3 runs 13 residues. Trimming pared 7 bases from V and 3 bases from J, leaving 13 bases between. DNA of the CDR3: TGTGCCAGCAACTCAGGGGGGAACTACGAGCAGTACTTC. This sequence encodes CASNSGGNYEQYF.

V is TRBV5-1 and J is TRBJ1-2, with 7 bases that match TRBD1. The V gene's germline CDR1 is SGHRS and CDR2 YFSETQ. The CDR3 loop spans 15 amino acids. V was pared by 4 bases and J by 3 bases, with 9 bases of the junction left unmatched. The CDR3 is CASSIQPGQYYGYTF. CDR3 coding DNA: TGCGCCAGCAGCATACAGCCGGGACAGTACTATGGCTACACCTTC.

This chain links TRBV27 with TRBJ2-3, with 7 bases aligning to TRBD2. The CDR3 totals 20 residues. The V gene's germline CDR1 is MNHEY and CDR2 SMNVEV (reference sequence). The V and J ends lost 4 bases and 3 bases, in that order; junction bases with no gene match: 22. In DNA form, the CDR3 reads TGTGCCAGCAGTTCCCGTCCCCCCCTTGAGCGGGAACTTAGGACAGATACGCAGTATTTT. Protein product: CASSSRPPLERELRTDTQYF.

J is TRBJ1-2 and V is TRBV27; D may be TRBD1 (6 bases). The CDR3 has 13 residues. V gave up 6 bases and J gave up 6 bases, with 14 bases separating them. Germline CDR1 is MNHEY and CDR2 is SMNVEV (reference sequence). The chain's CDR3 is CASSYLNRDGYTF. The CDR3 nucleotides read TGTGCCAGCAGCTATCTCAACAGGGATGGCTACACCTTC.

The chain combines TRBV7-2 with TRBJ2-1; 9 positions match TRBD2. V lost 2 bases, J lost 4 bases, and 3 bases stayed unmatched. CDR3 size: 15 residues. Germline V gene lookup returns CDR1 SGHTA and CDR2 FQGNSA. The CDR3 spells CASSLSSGDYNEQFF. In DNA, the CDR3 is TGTGCCAGCAGCTTATCTAGCGGGGATTACAATGAGCAGTTCTTC.

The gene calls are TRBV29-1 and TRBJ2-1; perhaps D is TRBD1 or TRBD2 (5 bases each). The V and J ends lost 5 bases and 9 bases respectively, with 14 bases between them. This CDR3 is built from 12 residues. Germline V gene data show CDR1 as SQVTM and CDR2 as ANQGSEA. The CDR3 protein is CSVTPTGGEQFF. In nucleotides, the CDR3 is TGCAGCGTTACGCCCACTGGGGGTGAGCAGTTCTTC.

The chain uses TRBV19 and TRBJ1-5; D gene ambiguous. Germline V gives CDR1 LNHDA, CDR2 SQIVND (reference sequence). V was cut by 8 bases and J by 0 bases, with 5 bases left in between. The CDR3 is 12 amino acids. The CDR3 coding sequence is TGTGCCAGTCATTATAGCAATCAGCCCCAGCATTTT. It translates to CASHYSNQPQHF.